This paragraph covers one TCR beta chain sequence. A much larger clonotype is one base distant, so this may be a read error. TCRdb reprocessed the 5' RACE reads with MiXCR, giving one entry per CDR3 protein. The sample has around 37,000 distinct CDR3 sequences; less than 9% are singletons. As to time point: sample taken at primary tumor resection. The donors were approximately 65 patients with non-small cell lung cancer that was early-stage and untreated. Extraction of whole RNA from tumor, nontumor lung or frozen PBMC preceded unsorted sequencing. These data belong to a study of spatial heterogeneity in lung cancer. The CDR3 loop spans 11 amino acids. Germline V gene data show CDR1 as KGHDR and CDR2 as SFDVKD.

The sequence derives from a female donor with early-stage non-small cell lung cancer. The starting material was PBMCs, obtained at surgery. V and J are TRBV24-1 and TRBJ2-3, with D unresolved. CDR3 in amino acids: CPTSFEDTQYF. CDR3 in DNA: TGTCCCACCTCCTTTGAGGATACGCAGTATTTT.